The rows below give T cell receptor beta chains drawn from one sample of a study of technical replicates of blood from a few donors. Generated by immunoSEQ multiplex PCR, the TCRdb table keeps only in-frame clones and is missing some. Among about 81,000 clones listed, approximately 80% were seen once. The material sequenced was PBMCs. The source is a human donor in good health. Some clones in this sample may be carry-over from other donors' samples. Both conserved end residues are part of each CDR3. Fields, in order: clone size, J gene, D gene, V gene, CDR3 DNA, CDR3 protein. D genes are given only for firm matches. Only some rows state a clone size, as once, few, many or a class for expanded clones.

NA	TRBJ2-7	TRBD1	TRBV29-1	TGCAGCGTTGAAGGACAGGGGGCATACGAGCAGTACTTC	CSVEGQGAYEQYF
NA	TRBJ1-4	NA	TRBV30	TGTGCCTGGAGTCGCCTGGAGACTAATGAAAAACTGTTTTTT	CAWSRLETNEKLFF
NA	TRBJ1-1	NA	TRBV7-2	TGTGCCAGCAGCTCACAGGGTCCTAACACTGAAGCTTTCTTT	CASSSQGPNTEAFF
NA	TRBJ2-1	TRBD2	TRBV28	TGTGCCAGCAGTTCCCCCGGGACTAGCGACTACAATGAGCAGTTCTTC	CASSSPGTSDYNEQFF
NA	TRBJ2-4	TRBD1	TRBV2	TGTGCCAGCAGGGTAGACAGGGGTCAGTACTTC	CASRVDRGQYF
NA	TRBJ2-3	NA	TRBV2	TGTGCCAGCAGCTGGGGGCTGACAGATACGCAGTATTTT	CASSWGLTDTQYF
NA	TRBJ1-1	NA	TRBV15	TGTGCCACCAGCAATTGGAGGATGAACACTGAAGCTTTCTTT	CATSNWRMNTEAFF
NA	TRBJ1-2	TRBD1	TRBV4-2	TGTGCCAGCAGCCACGGCAACCCCCGGGACAGAAACTATGGCTACACCTTC	CASSHGNPRDRNYGYTF
NA	TRBJ2-7	NA	TRBV10-1	TGCGCCAGCAACTGGGGCAGGACCAACAAATACCACTACGAGCAGTACTTC	CASNWGRTNKYHYEQYF
many	TRBJ2-7	TRBD1	TRBV5-4	TGTGCCAGCAGCTTGGTGCCAGGGGGCTTCTACGAGCAGTACTTC	CASSLVPGGFYEQYF
NA	TRBJ2-5	TRBD2	TRBV5-1	TGCGCCAGCAGCCCCTGGAACGGGGGGGCCGTTGAGACCCAGTACTTC	CASSPWNGGAVETQYF
NA	TRBJ2-2	TRBD2	TRBV6-1	TGTGCCAGCAGTGGGACTAGCAACACCGGGGAGCTGTTTTTT	CASSGTSNTGELFF
NA	TRBJ1-1	NA	TRBV4-3	TGCGCCAGCAGCCAAGATTTCCGGGGAGGCACTGAAGCTTTCTTT	CASSQDFRGGTEAFF
NA	TRBJ2-5	NA	TRBV5-4	TGTGCCAGCAGCTTTGGAGCGCTTCAAGAGACCCAGTACTTC	CASSFGALQETQYF
NA	TRBJ2-1	TRBD2	TRBV5-1	TGCGCCAGCAGCTGGGGGTCTAGCGGGGGTGATGAGCAGTTCTTC	CASSWGSSGGDEQFF